This T cell receptor beta chain was profiled in a study of neurological immune-mediated disorders. Study-wide findings and caveats: The most TCR clonal expansion was seen in HTLV-1-associated myelopathy, and the least was seen in multiple sclerosis, which fell below healthy controls.

As concerns this clonotype: The antigen is undetermined.

TCRdb reanalysed the 5' RACE reads using MiXCR and keeps one entry per CDR3 protein. The sample records 20,000 to 30,000 distinct CDR3 sequences, roughly an eighth being singletons. This clonotype was obtained from a woman aged 60-75 years with HTLV-1-associated myelopathy (HAM/TSP). The sample was PBMCs.

The CDR3 DNA reads TGTGCCAGCAGCCGGACCTCTCAAGAGACCCAGTACTTC. The encoded protein is CASSRTSQETQYF. The gene calls are TRBV7-3 and TRBJ2-5; D gene unclear. The CDR3 contains 13 residues. V was shortened by 5 bases and J by 2 bases, with 9 bases between the two germline ends. CDR1 and CDR2 from the germline V gene are SGHTA and FQGTGA.